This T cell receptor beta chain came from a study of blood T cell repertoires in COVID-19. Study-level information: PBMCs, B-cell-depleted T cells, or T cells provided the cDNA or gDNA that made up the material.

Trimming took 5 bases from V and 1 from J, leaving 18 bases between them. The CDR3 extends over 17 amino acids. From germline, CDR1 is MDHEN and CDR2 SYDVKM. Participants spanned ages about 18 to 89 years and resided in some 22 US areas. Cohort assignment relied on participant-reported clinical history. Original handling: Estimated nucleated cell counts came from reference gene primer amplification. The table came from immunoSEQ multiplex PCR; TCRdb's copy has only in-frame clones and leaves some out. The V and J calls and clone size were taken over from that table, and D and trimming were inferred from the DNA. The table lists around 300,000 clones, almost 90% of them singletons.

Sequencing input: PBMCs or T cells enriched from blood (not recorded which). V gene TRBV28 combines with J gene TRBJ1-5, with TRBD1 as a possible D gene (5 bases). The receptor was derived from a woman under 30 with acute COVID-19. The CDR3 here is CASSPRGTQMSNQPQHF. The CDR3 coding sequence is TGTGCCAGCAGTCCGCGGGGGACCCAGATGAGCAATCAGCCCCAGCATTTT.